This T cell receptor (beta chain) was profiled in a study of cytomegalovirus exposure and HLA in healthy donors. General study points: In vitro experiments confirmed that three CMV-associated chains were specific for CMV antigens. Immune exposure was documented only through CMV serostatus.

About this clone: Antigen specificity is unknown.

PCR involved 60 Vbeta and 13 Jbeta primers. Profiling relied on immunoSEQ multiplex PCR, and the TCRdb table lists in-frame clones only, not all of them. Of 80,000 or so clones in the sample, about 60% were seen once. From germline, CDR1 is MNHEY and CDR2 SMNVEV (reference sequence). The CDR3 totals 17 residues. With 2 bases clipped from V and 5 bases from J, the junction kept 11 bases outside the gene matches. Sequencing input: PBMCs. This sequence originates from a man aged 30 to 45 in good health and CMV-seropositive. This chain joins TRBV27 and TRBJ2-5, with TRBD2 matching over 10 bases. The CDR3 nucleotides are TGTGCCAGCAGTTTAAATGTGCGGAGCGGGGGGGCGGAGACCCAGTACTTC. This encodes CASSLNVRSGGAETQYF.